The rows below give T cell receptor beta chains drawn from one sample of a study of T cell responses to AZD1222 COVID-19 vaccine. Profiled with immunoSEQ multiplex PCR; TCRdb holds only in-frame clones, not every one. Among roughly 50,000 clones listed, 89% were seen once. The source was peripheral blood, collected 28 days after the second AZD1222 dose. The source is an adult who received the AZD1222 COVID-19 vaccine. The CDR3 runs from the conserved cysteine through the conserved F or W. D genes are given only for firm matches. The size entry is marked missing in some rows and otherwise reads once, few, many or a size class.

j_call v_call d_call clone_size cdr3_aa cdr3_nt
TRBJ1-2 TRBV5-1 - - CASSLGSNSFYGYTF TGCGCCAGCAGCTTGGGGAGTAATTCCTTCTATGGCTACACCTTC
TRBJ1-2 TRBV19 TRBD1 - CASRDQGAAPGYTF TGTGCCAGTAGGGACCAGGGGGCTGCCCCCGGCTACACCTTC
TRBJ2-7 TRBV6-5 - - CASSYGTGTYEQYF TGTGCCAGCAGTTACGGCACAGGAACCTACGAGCAGTACTTC
TRBJ2-7 TRBV7-6 - - CASSYLLNRVRSFLYSPYF TGTGCCAGCAGCTATTTACTCAACCGGGTCCGATCTTTCCTCTACTCGCCGTACTTC
TRBJ2-2 TRBV7-9 TRBD2 - CASSLVLAGGTGELFF TGTGCCAGCAGCTTAGTCCTAGCGGGAGGTACTGGGGAGCTGTTTTTT
TRBJ2-7 TRBV27 TRBD1 - CASRGQGPYEQYF TGTGCCAGCAGGGGACAGGGACCCTACGAGCAGTACTTC
TRBJ2-5 TRBV3-1/TRBV3-2 TRBD1 - CASEPGRGQETQYF TGTGCCAGTGAACCAGGCAGGGGGCAAGAGACCCAGTACTTC
TRBJ2-2 TRBV6-5 TRBD2 - CASSYSGSPGELFF TGTGCCAGCAGTTATAGCGGGAGCCCCGGGGAGCTGTTTTTT
TRBJ2-3 TRBV11-2 - - CASSLSGADTQYF TGTGCCAGCAGCTTAAGCGGCGCAGATACGCAGTATTTT
TRBJ1-1 TRBV4-3 TRBD1 - CASSRKRTGINTEAFF TGCGCCAGCAGCAGGAAGAGGACAGGAATAAACACTGAAGCTTTCTTT
TRBJ2-7 TRBV5-4 - once CASSLGINSYEQYF TGTGCCAGCAGCTTGGGTATTAACTCCTACGAGCAGTACTTC
TRBJ1-2 TRBV30 - - CAWTRGGEDGYTF TGTGCCTGGACCCGTGGAGGGGAAGATGGCTACACCTTC
TRBJ1-1 TRBV20-1 - - CSVRQSAEAFF TGCAGTGTTAGACAGTCGGCCGAAGCTTTCTTT
TRBJ1-1 TRBV18 - - CASSSRPGGLSGTEAFF TGTGCCAGCTCGTCCCGACCGGGGGGCCTAAGTGGAACTGAAGCTTTCTTT
TRBJ1-1 TRBV6-2/TRBV6-3 - - CASSYWGDQNTEAFF TGTGCCAGCAGTTACTGGGGCGACCAGAACACTGAAGCTTTCTTT
TRBJ2-3 TRBV6-2/TRBV6-3 TRBD2 - CASSVRTSGRAKDTQYF TGTGCCAGCAGTGTAAGGACTAGCGGGAGGGCCAAAGATACGCAGTATTTT
TRBJ2-7 TRBV6-1 TRBD2 - CASSELAGAYEQYF TGTGCCAGCAGTGAACTAGCGGGAGCGTACGAGCAGTACTTC
TRBJ2-7 TRBV7-9 - - CASSQGPGRAYEQYF TGTGCCAGCAGCCAAGGTCCGGGCCGAGCCTACGAGCAGTACTTC
TRBJ1-1 TRBV30 - - CAWSVLRSKPHTEAFF TGTGCCTGGAGTGTACTTAGGTCCAAGCCACACACTGAAGCTTTCTTT
TRBJ2-7 TRBV15 TRBD1 - CATSGPGQGTFEQYF TGTGCCACCAGCGGGCCGGGACAGGGTACCTTCGAGCAGTACTTC
TRBJ2-2 TRBV19 TRBD2 - CASSLGTSRNTGELFF TGTGCCAGTAGTCTAGGGACTAGCCGGAACACCGGGGAGCTGTTTTTT
TRBJ1-1 TRBV5-5 TRBD1 - CASSRQGMNTEAFF TGTGCCAGCAGCAGACAGGGGATGAACACTGAAGCTTTCTTT
TRBJ2-5 TRBV11-2 - once CASSPPWLRETQYF TGTGCCAGCAGCCCGCCGTGGCTCCGGGAGACCCAGTACTTC
TRBJ1-1 TRBV27 - - CASSSGGWTEAFF TGTGCCAGCAGCTCGGGGGGTTGGACTGAAGCTTTCTTT
TRBJ2-3 TRBV5-1 - - CASLPFTDTQYF TGCGCCAGCTTGCCTTTCACAGATACGCAGTATTTT
TRBJ2-7 TRBV6-5 TRBD1 once CASRRDRAYEQYF TGTGCCAGCAGGAGGGACAGGGCCTACGAGCAGTACTTC
TRBJ1-2 TRBV2 TRBD1 - CASSRDRNYGYTF TGTGCCAGCAGTCGGGACAGGAACTATGGCTACACCTTC
TRBJ2-1 TRBV7-9 - - CASSLETGFNEQFF TGTGCCAGCAGCTTAGAAACAGGCTTCAATGAGCAGTTCTTC
TRBJ2-7 TRBV19 - - CASSYSGGPYEQYF TGTGCCAGTAGCTACTCGGGCGGGCCCTACGAGCAGTACTTC
TRBJ1-1 TRBV6-2/TRBV6-3 TRBD1 - CASSSTGEGTEAFF TGTGCCAGCAGTAGTACAGGGGAGGGCACTGAAGCTTTCTTT
TRBJ2-3 TRBV7-7 - - CASSLGRGGTDTQYF TGTGCCAGCAGCTTGGGAAGGGGAGGCACAGATACGCAGTATTTT
TRBJ2-1 TRBV11-3 TRBD2 once CASSLGGLGLAGYNEQFF TGTGCCAGCAGCTTAGGGGGGTTAGGACTAGCGGGTTACAATGAGCAGTTCTTC
TRBJ2-5 TRBV6-2/TRBV6-3 - few CASSPRGSVQETQYF TGTGCCAGCAGTCCCCGGGGTTCGGTTCAAGAGACCCAGTACTTC
TRBJ2-5 TRBV3-1/TRBV3-2 - - CASSQDPSQETQYF TGTGCCAGCAGCCAAGACCCAAGCCAAGAGACCCAGTACTTC
TRBJ1-2 TRBV6-5 - - CASRNGNYGYTF TGTGCCAGCAGGAATGGGAACTATGGCTACACCTTC
TRBJ2-7 TRBV5-6 - once CASSPGPRSSYEQYF TGTGCCAGCAGCCCTGGTCCCAGGAGCTCCTACGAGCAGTACTTC
TRBJ2-3 TRBV11-3 TRBD2 - CASSFGGSGGDTQYF TGTGCCAGCAGCTTCGGCGGGAGTGGTGGAGATACGCAGTATTTT
TRBJ1-4 TRBV19 - - CASKTGTSNEKLFF TGTGCCAGCAAAACCGGGACAAGTAATGAAAAACTGTTTTTT
TRBJ2-5 TRBV5-4 TRBD2 few CASSLLGAGGGETQYF TGTGCCAGCAGCTTGTTGGGAGCGGGAGGAGGTGAGACCCAGTACTTC
TRBJ2-1 TRBV19 TRBD2 - CASSTLRAGPNEQFF TGTGCCAGTAGTACCTTGAGAGCGGGGCCTAATGAGCAGTTCTTC
TRBJ2-3 TRBV24-1 TRBD2 - CATSDPNDEGTSADTQYF TGTGCCACCAGTGACCCGAACGACGAGGGGACTAGCGCAGATACGCAGTATTTT
TRBJ1-4 TRBV7-9 TRBD1 - CASRKTGGKEKLFF TGTGCCAGCAGGAAGACAGGGGGAAAAGAAAAACTGTTTTTT
TRBJ2-3 TRBV13 TRBD2 - CASSPGLAYDTQYF TGTGCCAGCAGCCCGGGACTAGCATATGATACGCAGTATTTT
TRBJ1-2 TRBV20-1 - - CSAEVYYGYTF TGCAGTGCAGAGGTGTACTATGGCTACACCTTC
TRBJ2-7 TRBV20-1 - - CSARQAYGQYF TGCAGTGCCCGACAAGCGTACGGGCAGTACTTC
TRBJ1-2 TRBV7-2 - - CASSFETGRYGYTF TGTGCCAGCAGCTTTGAAACAGGCCGCTATGGCTACACCTTC
TRBJ1-2 TRBV7-9 - - CASSSTTKPNYGYTF TGTGCCAGCAGCTCAACGACCAAACCGAACTATGGCTACACCTTC
TRBJ1-5 TRBV2 - - CASNLAGPSNQPQHF TGTGCCAGCAATTTAGCGGGTCCTAGCAATCAGCCCCAGCATTTT
TRBJ1-1 TRBV21-1 - - CASSIGQGVNTEAFF TGTGCCAGCAGCATCGGACAGGGGGTGAACACTGAAGCTTTCTTT